The clone carrying this T cell receptor (beta chain) was detected only once. The data derive from a study of blood T cells in healthy people across ages. The authors ran a second PCR of about 6 to 11 cycles using a sample-barcoded 5' primer and a J-beta primer mix. The template-switch adaptor, which had 12 random nucleotides, put a tag on each cDNA molecule. TCRdb reanalysed the 5' RACE reads using MiXCR and keeps one entry per CDR3 protein. The data show about 1,400,000 distinct CDR3 sequences, with approximately 38% seen just once and roughly 8.2% held by the top ten. Germline assignment: CDR1 LGHDT and CDR2 YNNKEL (reference sequence). CDR3 length equals 14 residues. V lost 1 base and J lost 8; bases outside the gene matches: 6.

Specimen: blood. The clonotype comes from a woman between 18 and 29 years old in good health. The chain combines TRBV3-1 with TRBJ2-3; 7 nucleotides match TRBD2. The CDR3 here is CASSQGMRGSTQYF. In DNA form, the CDR3 reads TGTGCCAGCAGCCAAGGGATGCGGGGGAGTACGCAGTATTTT.